This T cell receptor beta chain was identified in a study of shared clonotypes between healthy human individuals (dated by TCRdb to the early 2020s). About the full investigation: A couple of women and a few men aged 18 to 49 years were included in the cohort. For each donor, CD4 naive and CD4 memory were each run on three plates, CD8 naive on two plates, and CD8 memory on one plate. To estimate repertoire size and how much clonotype sharing occurs between individuals, the study deeply sequenced the blood TCR repertoires of 5 or 6 healthy adults. Libraries were prepared and TCR repertoires were sequenced by different laboratories using diverse techniques, in order to increase sequencing depth and limit assay-specific biases. Leukapheresis yielded between about 0.85 and 9.5 billion PBMCs per donor. Results and caveats for the whole study, not just this receptor: Naive subsets generally had larger estimated clonotype richness than memory subsets. Higher generation probabilities were observed for clonotypes shared by all four sorted-subset donors than for non-shared clonotypes. Rarefaction of sorted-subset datasets indicated incomplete sequencing despite the large sequencing depth. Sampling was limited to blood, and TCR repertoires in tissue likely differ from TCR repertoires in blood. When several donors were compared, the shared fraction of clonotypes was 5% to 6.5% for naive CD4, over 3% for naive CD8, 2.3% for memory CD4, and 0.4% for memory CD8. Pairwise subsampling led to the expectation that sequencing depth would affect the degree of clonotype sharing among donors. Because the study included only a small number of donors, the genetic and exposure-history diversity represented was limited.

TCR CDR3 regions were amplified from genomic DNA by multiplex PCR using the deep immunoSEQ assay. Extracted genomic DNA from each cell subset was spread evenly across all wells of several immunoSEQ 96-well plates, with each plate serving as a replicate. Each replicate PCR for sorted subsets received around 0.2 ug genomic DNA, equal to roughly 29,000 T cell genomes. The purified libraries were quantified using a Qubit 3.0 fluorometer, sized with a Bioanalyzer 2100, and then quantified again using the KAPA Library Quantification kit. Each immunoSEQ 96-well plate was sequenced on its own single-read 150-cycle Illumina NextSeq 550 flow cell. The published analysis was carried out like this. Because only junctional sequences without quality scores were contained in the immunoSEQ output, filtering matching that applied to full-length reads could not be performed. Sequences were annotated with PyIR, a Python wrapper for IgBLAST v1.9, and V/J genes and CDR3 were assigned using IMGT germline references. Reads were removed for weak V/J assignments (E-value above 1e-6), missing CDR3, stop codons, out-of-frame junctions, or ambiguous translated residues. V3J clonotypes were defined by identical inferred V gene, J gene, and CDR3 amino acid sequence. The percentage overlap between two repertoires was calculated by dividing the number of shared unique clonotypes by the size of the smaller repertoire. RTK rarefaction, the Chao1 estimator, and Recon v2.1 estimates of unobserved clonotypes were used to assess repertoire richness. Generation probabilities for all TCRbeta clonotypes obtained by the gDNA method from four donors were computed using OLGA. TCRdb re-hosts the immuneACCESS table, in-frame sequences only. Its copies lack some clones; in the studies checked, an unresolved V gene accounts for under half of them, and the cause for the rest is not known. V and J calls and clone size come straight from that table; D and trimming were deduced from the DNA. In all, the sample holds approximately 1,500,000 clones, and approximately 96% of those were seen once. About 1.2% of the sample rests with the top ten.

With regard to this clone: Its cognate antigen has yet to be identified. Base qualities are not recorded, but no much larger clone differs from it by a single base.

The junction shows trimming of 3 bases on V and 0 bases on J, plus 12 bases between the germline ends. Measured from the cysteine to the phenylalanine, the CDR3 is 15 residues long. The CDR3 DNA has 45 bases and is translated from base 1. From the germline V gene, CDR1 is SGHDT and CDR2 is YYEEEE. Healthy HIV-negative adults with no recently reported acute infections or vaccinations were included as donors. Only Caucasian adults living in Nashville, Tennessee, USA were represented among the donors. CD4+ T cells were enriched through magnetic negative selection, after which naive cells were positively selected on CD45RA and the remaining negative fraction served as the memory subset. Blood was obtained by leukapheresis, after which PBMCs were separated by Ficoll-Histopaque density gradient centrifugation and cryopreserved in liquid nitrogen vapor phase. Purity and quantity of every magnetically sorted T cell population were checked by analytical flow cytometry. From each sorted fraction, genomic DNA was isolated and quantified by UV absorbance on a Nanodrop 2000c.

The origin of this receptor is a man between 25 and 39 years old in good health. Source material: naive CD4+ T cells sorted from blood. The sample's cell subset or site label, in plain terms: CD45RA+ positively selected. The chain is encoded by TRBV5-6 joined to TRBJ1-1; the D gene is possibly TRBD1, with 5 bases matching. The DNA sequence is given as TGTGCCAGCAGCTCTCTACAGGAAGTGAACACTGAAGCTTTCTTT. Translated, it reads CASSSLQEVNTEAFF.